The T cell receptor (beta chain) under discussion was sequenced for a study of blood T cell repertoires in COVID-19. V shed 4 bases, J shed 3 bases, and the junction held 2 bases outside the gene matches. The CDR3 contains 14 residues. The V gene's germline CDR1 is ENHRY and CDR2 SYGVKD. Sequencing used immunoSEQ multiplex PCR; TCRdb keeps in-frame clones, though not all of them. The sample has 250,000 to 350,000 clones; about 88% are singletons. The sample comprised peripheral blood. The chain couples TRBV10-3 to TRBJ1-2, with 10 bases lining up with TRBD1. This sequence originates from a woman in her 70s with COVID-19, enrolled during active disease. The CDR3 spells CAISGGQGDYGYTF. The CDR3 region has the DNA TGTGCCATCAGTGGCGGACAGGGGGACTATGGCTACACCTTC.